These T cell receptor beta chains were read from a single sample in a study of blood T cells in healthy people across ages. MiXCR, applied by TCRdb to the 5' RACE reads, yields one record per CDR3 protein. The repertoire holds 1.8 million or so distinct CDR3 sequences, approximately 40% seen once, with more than 20% in the top ten. The sample was blood. These TCRs come from a human donor in good health. Both conserved end residues are part of each CDR3. Each record gives: clone size, J gene, V gene, D gene, CDR3 protein, CDR3 DNA. The D gene is left open where the match is weak. Clone size appears in some rows only: once, few, many, or a class for an expanded clone.

- TRBJ1-2 TRBV7-2 - CASSLASGLSNYGYTF TGTGCCAGCAGCTTAGCATCGGGACTTTCTAACTATGGCTACACCTTC
few TRBJ2-3 TRBV12-3/TRBV12-4 - CASSLDRASDTQYF TGTGCCAGCAGTTTAGACAGGGCTTCAGATACGCAGTATTTT
- TRBJ2-5 TRBV6-5 - CASMRDPNQETQYF TGTGCCAGCATGCGGGATCCCAATCAAGAGACCCAGTACTTC
- TRBJ1-2 TRBV2 TRBD1 CASSVEGQGSVLGDGYTF TGTGCCAGCAGTGTTGAAGGACAGGGTTCCGTATTAGGTGATGGCTACACCTTC
once TRBJ1-3 TRBV20-1 - CSAVVGISGNTIYF TGCAGTGCTGTCGTGGGTATCTCTGGAAACACCATATATTTT
few TRBJ2-5 TRBV4-3 - CASSQENSPETQYF TGCGCCAGCAGCCAAGAAAATAGTCCTGAGACCCAGTACTTC
once TRBJ2-1 TRBV20-1 TRBD2 CSASKVAGENEQFF TGCAGTGCTAGTAAAGTAGCGGGGGAGAATGAGCAGTTCTTC
few TRBJ1-5 TRBV4-2 - CASSQDLERGWNSNQPQHF TGTGCCAGCAGCCAAGATCTCGAGAGGGGTTGGAATAGCAATCAGCCCCAGCATTTT
few TRBJ2-1 TRBV6-2/TRBV6-3 - CASSFLLRGAASYNEQFF TGTGCCAGCAGTTTCCTCTTAAGAGGGGCGGCTTCCTACAATGAGCAGTTCTTC
- TRBJ2-5 TRBV6-2/TRBV6-3 TRBD2 CASNIAGYEQYF TGTGCCAGCAATATAGCGGGGTATGAGCAGTACTTC
- TRBJ1-4 TRBV5-1 - CASSLAWGGGKEKLFF TGCGCCAGCAGCTTGGCCTGGGGCGGGGGAAAAGAAAAACTGTTTTTT
few TRBJ2-5 TRBV12-3/TRBV12-4 - CASSLPQSPQYF TGTGCCAGCAGTTTACCCCAGTCCCCTCAGTACTTC
- TRBJ2-5 TRBV28 TRBD2 CASSPIAGATQETQYF TGTGCCAGCAGTCCCATAGCGGGGGCCACCCAAGAGACCCAGTACTTC
- TRBJ2-3 TRBV2 - CASSARSTGTQYF TGTGCCAGCAGTGCCCGATCAACAGGTACGCAGTATTTT
- TRBJ1-5 TRBV2 - CASSAGTHQPQHF TGTGCCAGCAGTGCGGGGACACATCAGCCCCAGCATTTT
- TRBJ1-1 TRBV4-2 - CASSQGDSTEAFF TGTGCCAGCAGCCAAGGAGACAGCACTGAAGCTTTCTTT
- TRBJ2-3 TRBV12-3/TRBV12-4 - CASRALSGAGDTQYF TGTGCCAGCAGAGCCCTTTCTGGGGCGGGCGATACGCAGTATTTT
few TRBJ2-7 TRBV20-1 TRBD1 CSARPGGNSYEQYF TGCAGTGCTAGACCAGGGGGAAACTCCTACGAGCAGTACTTC
- TRBJ2-1 TRBV21-1 - CASSNRGIGSYEQFF TGTGCCAGCAGCAATAGGGGTATAGGCTCCTACGAGCAGTTCTTC
once TRBJ2-3 TRBV7-2 - CASSTEVDTQYF TGTGCCAGCAGCACCGAGGTAGATACGCAGTATTTT
- TRBJ2-7 TRBV20-1 - CSASSLGWGPPSYEQYF TGCAGTGCTAGTTCACTAGGGTGGGGACCACCCTCCTACGAGCAGTACTTC
- TRBJ1-2 TRBV7-2 - CASSLEFRVGGYTF TGTGCCAGCAGCTTAGAGTTCAGGGTGGGTGGCTACACCTTC
- TRBJ1-2 TRBV5-1 - CASSLDPSSGYTF TGCGCCAGCAGCTTGGACCCAAGTTCGGGCTACACCTTC
- TRBJ2-4 TRBV2 TRBD1 CASSLQGGAGENIQYF TGTGCCAGCAGTTTGCAAGGGGGCGCCGGGGAAAACATTCAGTACTTC
- TRBJ2-7 TRBV4-3 TRBD2 CASSREWRGRQYF TGCGCCAGCAGCCGAGAATGGCGCGGGAGGCAGTACTTC
- TRBJ1-2 TRBV7-2 - CASSLETGCYGYTF TGTGCCAGCAGCTTAGAAACAGGGTGCTATGGCTACACCTTC
few TRBJ1-5 TRBV7-9 - CASTSPPGVGSSNQPQHF TGTGCCAGCACCTCCCCCCCTGGGGTGGGCTCTAGCAATCAGCCCCAGCATTTT
- TRBJ2-6 TRBV7-2 - CASRKMISGANVLTF TGTGCCAGCAGGAAGATGATCTCTGGGGCCAACGTCCTGACTTTC
- TRBJ2-1 TRBV21-1 - CASSKALLAIIYNEQFF TGTGCCAGCAGCAAAGCGCTCCTAGCAATTATTTACAATGAGCAGTTCTTC
few TRBJ2-7 TRBV12-3/TRBV12-4 - CASSSLSLYEQYF TGTGCCAGCAGTTCCCTTAGCCTCTACGAGCAGTACTTC
- TRBJ2-1 TRBV15 TRBD2 CATSRVASGNEQFF TGTGCCACCAGCAGAGTAGCTAGCGGCAATGAGCAGTTCTTC
- TRBJ2-1 TRBV9 - CASSVQLNEQFF TGTGCCAGCAGCGTCCAATTAAATGAGCAGTTCTTC
- TRBJ1-2 TRBV9 - CASSVGPESYGYTF TGTGCCAGCAGCGTAGGTCCCGAGAGCTATGGCTACACCTTC
- TRBJ2-5 TRBV2 - CASRGGNHQETQYF TGTGCCAGCAGGGGAGGTAATCACCAAGAGACCCAGTACTTC
- TRBJ2-3 TRBV28 TRBD2 CASSLKLAGGNSTDTQYF TGTGCCAGCAGTTTAAAACTAGCGGGGGGCAATAGCACAGATACGCAGTATTTT
- TRBJ2-7 TRBV9 - CTSSADTRFYNEQYF TGTACCAGCAGCGCGGACACCCGCTTCTACAATGAGCAGTACTTC
few TRBJ1-1 TRBV6-1 - CASSEFLLGSDISEAFF TGTGCCAGCAGTGAATTCTTATTAGGTAGCGACATCTCTGAAGCTTTCTTT
few TRBJ2-3 TRBV6-1 - CASSEGTIYIFPGDTQYF TGTGCCAGCAGTGAAGGGACTATTTACATTTTCCCGGGGGATACGCAGTATTTT
- TRBJ1-4 TRBV10-3 TRBD1 CTISETGANEKLFF TGTACCATCAGTGAGACAGGGGCTAATGAAAAACTGTTTTTT
- TRBJ2-1 TRBV6-2/TRBV6-3 TRBD1 CAGSWDSYNEQFF TGTGCCGGAAGTTGGGACAGCTACAATGAGCAGTTCTTC
few TRBJ2-3 TRBV7-3 - CASSPHGGAGDTQYF TGTGCCAGCAGCCCCCACGGCGGGGCTGGAGATACGCAGTATTTT
- TRBJ2-6 TRBV5-1 TRBD2 CASSRTPTSGGASGADVLTF TGCGCCAGCAGCCGAACGCCCACTAGCGGGGGGGCCTCTGGGGCCGACGTCCTGACTTTC
- TRBJ1-1 TRBV7-2 - CASSLPGGYTEAFF TGTGCCAGCAGCTTGCCCGGGGGTTACACTGAAGCTTTCTTT
few TRBJ2-7 TRBV11-2 TRBD1 CASSLDSGTGFYEQYF TGTGCCAGCAGCTTGGATTCCGGGACAGGGTTTTACGAGCAGTACTTC